This TCR beta chain was obtained from a study of cytomegalovirus exposure and HLA in healthy donors. It was with 60 Vbeta and 13 Jbeta primers that the PCR ran. The repertoire was sequenced with immunoSEQ multiplex PCR; TCRdb's copy has only in-frame clones and lacks some. This sample carries 150,000 to 200,000 clones, roughly 84% of them seen once, and the ten largest clones take about 0.25%. This CDR3 region has 12 residues. The trim removed 5 bases at V and 8 bases at J, leaving 3 bases unmatched. CDR1 and CDR2 from the germline V gene are SGHTA and FQGTGA. In regard to this clone: The antigen remains unidentified.

Study-wide findings and caveats: Links to common viral pathogens appeared, in a later analysis, for several of the most significant clusters. Analyzed later, most CMV-associated TCR beta chains appeared HLA-restricted.

Sequences were obtained from PBMCs. The V and J genes are TRBV7-3 and TRBJ2-1; 7 bases match TRBD2. The source is a boy aged 5 to 17 in good health and CMV-seronegative. The CDR3 DNA is TGTGCCAGCAGCCCCGCGGGGGATGAGCAGTTCTTC. This sequence encodes CASSPAGDEQFF.